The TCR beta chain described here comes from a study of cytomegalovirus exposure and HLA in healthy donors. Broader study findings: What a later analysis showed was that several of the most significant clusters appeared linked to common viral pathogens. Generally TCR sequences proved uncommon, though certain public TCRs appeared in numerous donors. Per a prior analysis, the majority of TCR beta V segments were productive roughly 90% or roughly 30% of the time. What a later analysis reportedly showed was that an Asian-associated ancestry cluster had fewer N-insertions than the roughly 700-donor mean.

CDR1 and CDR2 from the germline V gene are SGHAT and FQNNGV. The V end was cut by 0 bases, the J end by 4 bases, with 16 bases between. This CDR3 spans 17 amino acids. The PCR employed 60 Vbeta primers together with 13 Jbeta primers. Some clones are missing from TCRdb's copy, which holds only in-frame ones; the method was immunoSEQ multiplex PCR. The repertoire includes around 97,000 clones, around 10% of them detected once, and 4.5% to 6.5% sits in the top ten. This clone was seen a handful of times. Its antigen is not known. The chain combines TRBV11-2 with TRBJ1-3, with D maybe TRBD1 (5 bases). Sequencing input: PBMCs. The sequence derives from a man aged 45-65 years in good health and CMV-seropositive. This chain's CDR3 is CASSLEWRQGYGNTIYF. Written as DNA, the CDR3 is TGTGCCAGCAGCTTAGAGTGGCGGCAGGGTTACGGAAACACCATATATTTT. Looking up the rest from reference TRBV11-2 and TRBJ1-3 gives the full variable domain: EAGVAQSPRYKIIEKRQSVAFWCNPISGHATLYWYQQILGQGPKLLIQFQNNGVVDDSQLPKDRFSAERLKGVDSTLKIQPAKLEDSAVYLCASSLEWRQGYGNTIYFGEGSWLTVV.